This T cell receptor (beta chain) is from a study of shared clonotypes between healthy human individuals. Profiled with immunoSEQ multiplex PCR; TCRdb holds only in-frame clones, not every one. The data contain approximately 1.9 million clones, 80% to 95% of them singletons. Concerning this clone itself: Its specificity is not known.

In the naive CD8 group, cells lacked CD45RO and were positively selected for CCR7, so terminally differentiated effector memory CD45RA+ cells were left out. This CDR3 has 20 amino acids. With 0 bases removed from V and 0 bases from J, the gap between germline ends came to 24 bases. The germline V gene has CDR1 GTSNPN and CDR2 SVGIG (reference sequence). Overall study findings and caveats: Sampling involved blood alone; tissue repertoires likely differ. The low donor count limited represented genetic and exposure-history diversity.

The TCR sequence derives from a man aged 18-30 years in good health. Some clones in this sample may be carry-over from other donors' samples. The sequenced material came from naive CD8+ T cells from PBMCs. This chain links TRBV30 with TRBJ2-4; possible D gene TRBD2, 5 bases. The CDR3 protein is CAWSVLRRPDSDIAKNIQYF. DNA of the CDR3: TGTGCCTGGAGTGTTTTGCGTCGACCTGATAGCGACATAGCCAAAAACATTCAGTACTTC.